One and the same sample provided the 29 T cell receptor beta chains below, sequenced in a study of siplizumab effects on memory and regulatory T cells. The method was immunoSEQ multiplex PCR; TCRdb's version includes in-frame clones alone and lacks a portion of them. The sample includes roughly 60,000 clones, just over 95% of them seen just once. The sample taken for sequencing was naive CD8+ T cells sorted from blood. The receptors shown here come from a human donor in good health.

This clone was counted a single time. CDR3 sequence reads: CASSITLWRADYEQYF. CDR3 DNA: TGTGCCAGTAGTATAACCCTTTGGAGGGCTGACTACGAGCAGTACTTC. The chain links TRBV19 to TRBJ2-7; perhaps TRBD2 as D (6 bases). Germline lookup yields CDR1 LNHDA and CDR2 SQIVND (reference sequence). This CDR3 has 16 amino acids. V was clipped by 2 bases and J by 3 bases, with 17 bases between them.

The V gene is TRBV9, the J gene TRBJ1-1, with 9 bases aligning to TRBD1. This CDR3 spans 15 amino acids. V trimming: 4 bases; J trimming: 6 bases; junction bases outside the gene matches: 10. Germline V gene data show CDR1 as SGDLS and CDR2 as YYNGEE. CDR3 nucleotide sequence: TGTGCCAGCAGCCCTATCATGGGACAGGGTGCTGAAGCTTTCTTT. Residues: CASSPIMGQGAEAFF.

The CDR3 bases are TGTGCAAGTCGCCCGGTCCCTTTTTCGGGTCACCCCGGTCCTCAGCCCCAGCATTTT. Its protein is CASRPVPFSGHPGPQPQHF. The chain couples TRBV12-2 to TRBJ1-5. TRBV12-2 is an annotated pseudogene. There are 19 residues in the CDR3.

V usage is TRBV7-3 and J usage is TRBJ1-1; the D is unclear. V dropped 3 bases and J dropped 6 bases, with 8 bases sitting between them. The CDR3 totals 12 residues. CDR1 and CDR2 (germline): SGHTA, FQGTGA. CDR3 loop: CASSLSKPEAFF. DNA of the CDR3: TGTGCCAGCAGCTTGAGTAAACCTGAAGCTTTCTTT.

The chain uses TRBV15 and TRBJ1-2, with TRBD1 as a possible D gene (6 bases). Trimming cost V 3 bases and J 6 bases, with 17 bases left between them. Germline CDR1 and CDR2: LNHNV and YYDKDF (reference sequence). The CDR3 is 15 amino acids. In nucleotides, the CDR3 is TGTGCCACCAGCAGGGGGGACACGGAGCTCCATGGCTACACCTTC. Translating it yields CATSRGDTELHGYTF.

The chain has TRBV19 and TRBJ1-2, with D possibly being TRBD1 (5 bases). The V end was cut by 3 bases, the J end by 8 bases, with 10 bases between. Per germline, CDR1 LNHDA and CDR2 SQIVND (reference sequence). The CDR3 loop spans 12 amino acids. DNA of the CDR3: TGTGCCAGTAGTATCTCCGGGACCGGCTACACCTTC. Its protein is CASSISGTGYTF.

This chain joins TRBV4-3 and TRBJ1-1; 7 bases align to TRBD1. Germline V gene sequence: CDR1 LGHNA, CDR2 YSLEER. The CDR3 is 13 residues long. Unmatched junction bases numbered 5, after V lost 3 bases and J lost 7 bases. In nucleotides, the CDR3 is TGCGCCAGCAGCCAGGGACAGAACTTTGAAGCTTTCTTT. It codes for CASSQGQNFEAFF.

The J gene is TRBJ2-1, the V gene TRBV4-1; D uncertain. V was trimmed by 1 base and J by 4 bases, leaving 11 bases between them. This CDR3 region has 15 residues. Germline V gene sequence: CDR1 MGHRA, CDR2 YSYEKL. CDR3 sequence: CASSQGPGTYNEQFF. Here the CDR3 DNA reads TGCGCCAGCAGCCAAGGTCCAGGAACATACAATGAGCAGTTCTTC.

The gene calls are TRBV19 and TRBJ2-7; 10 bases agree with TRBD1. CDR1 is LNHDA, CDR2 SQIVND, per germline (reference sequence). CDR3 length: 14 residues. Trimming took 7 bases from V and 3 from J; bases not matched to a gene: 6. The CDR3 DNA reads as TGTGCCAGTACCCTTGGGACAGGGGACTACGAGCAGTACTTC. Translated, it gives CASTLGTGDYEQYF. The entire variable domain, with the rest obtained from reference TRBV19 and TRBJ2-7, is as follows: DGGITQSPKYLFRKEGQNVTLSCEQNLNHDAMYWYRQDPGQGLRLIYYSQIVNDFQKGDIAEGYSVSREKKESFPLTVTSAQKNPTAFYLCASTLGTGDYEQYFGPGTRLTVT.

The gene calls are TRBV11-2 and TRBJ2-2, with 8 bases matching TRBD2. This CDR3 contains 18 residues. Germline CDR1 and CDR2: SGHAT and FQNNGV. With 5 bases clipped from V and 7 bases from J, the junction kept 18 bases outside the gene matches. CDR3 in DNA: TGTGCCAGCAGCCAGGAGCCTGGGCAGGGGACTAGGGGCGGGGAGCTGTTTTTT. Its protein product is CASSQEPGQGTRGGELFF.

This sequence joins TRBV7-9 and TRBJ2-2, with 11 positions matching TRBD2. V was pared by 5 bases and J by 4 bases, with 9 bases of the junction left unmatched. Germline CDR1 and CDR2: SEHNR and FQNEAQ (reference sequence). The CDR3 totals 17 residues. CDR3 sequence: CASSPPPSGGPTGELFF. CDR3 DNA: TGTGCCAGCAGCCCCCCCCCTAGCGGGGGGCCCACCGGGGAGCTGTTTTTT. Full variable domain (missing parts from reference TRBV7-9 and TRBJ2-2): DTGVSQNPRHKITKRGQNVTFRCDPISEHNRLYWYRQTLGQGPEFLTYFQNEAQLEKSRLLSDRFSAERPKGSFSTLEIQRTEQGDSAMYLCASSPPPSGGPTGELFFGEGSRLTVL.

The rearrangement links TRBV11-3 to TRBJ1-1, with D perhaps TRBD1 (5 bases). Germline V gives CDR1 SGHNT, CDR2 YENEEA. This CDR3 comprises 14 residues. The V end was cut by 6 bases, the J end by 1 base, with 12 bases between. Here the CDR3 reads CASSQRDGNTEAFF. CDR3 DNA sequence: TGTGCCAGCAGTCAACGGGACGGGAACACTGAAGCTTTCTTT.

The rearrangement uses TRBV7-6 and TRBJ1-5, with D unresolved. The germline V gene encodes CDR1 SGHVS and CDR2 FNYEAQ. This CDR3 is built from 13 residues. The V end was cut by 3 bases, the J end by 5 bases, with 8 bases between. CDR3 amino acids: CASSLGVYQPQHF. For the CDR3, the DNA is TGTGCCAGCAGCTTGGGCGTCTATCAGCCCCAGCATTTT.

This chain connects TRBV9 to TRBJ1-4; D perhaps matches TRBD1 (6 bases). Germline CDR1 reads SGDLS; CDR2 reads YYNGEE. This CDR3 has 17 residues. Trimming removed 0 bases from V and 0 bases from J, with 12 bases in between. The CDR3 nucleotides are TGTGCCAGCAGCGTAGAGGCAGGGGCCGCAACTAATGAAAAACTGTTTTTT. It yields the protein CASSVEAGAATNEKLFF.

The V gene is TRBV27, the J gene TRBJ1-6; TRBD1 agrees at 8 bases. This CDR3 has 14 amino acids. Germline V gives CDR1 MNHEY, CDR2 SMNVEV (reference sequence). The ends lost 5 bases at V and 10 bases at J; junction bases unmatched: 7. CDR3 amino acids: CASSPTGGGSPLHF. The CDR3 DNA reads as TGTGCCAGCAGTCCTACAGGGGGGGGATCACCCCTCCACTTT.

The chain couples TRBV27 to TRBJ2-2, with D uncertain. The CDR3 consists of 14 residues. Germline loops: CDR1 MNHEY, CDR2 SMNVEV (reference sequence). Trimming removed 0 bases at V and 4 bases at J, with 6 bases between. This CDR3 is CASSLSLITGELFF. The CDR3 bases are TGTGCCAGCAGTTTATCGCTGATCACCGGGGAGCTGTTTTTT.

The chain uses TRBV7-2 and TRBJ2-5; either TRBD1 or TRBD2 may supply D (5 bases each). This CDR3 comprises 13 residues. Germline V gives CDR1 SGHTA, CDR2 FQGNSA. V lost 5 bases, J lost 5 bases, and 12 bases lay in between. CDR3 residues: CASSVDWGETQYF. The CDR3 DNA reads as TGTGCCAGCAGCGTGGATTGGGGGGAGACCCAGTACTTC.

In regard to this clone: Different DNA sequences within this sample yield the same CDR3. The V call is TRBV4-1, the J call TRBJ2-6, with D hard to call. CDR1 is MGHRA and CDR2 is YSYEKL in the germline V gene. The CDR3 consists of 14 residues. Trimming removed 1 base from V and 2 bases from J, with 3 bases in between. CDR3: CASSQGPGANVLTF. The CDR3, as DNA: TGCGCCAGCAGCCAAGGTCCTGGGGCCAACGTCCTGACTTTC.

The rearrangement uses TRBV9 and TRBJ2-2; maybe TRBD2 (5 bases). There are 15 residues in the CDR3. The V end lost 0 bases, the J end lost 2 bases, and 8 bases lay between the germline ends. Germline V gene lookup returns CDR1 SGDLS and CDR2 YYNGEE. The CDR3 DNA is TGTGCCAGCAGCGTAGGGACTTATAACACCGGGGAGCTGTTTTTT. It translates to CASSVGTYNTGELFF.

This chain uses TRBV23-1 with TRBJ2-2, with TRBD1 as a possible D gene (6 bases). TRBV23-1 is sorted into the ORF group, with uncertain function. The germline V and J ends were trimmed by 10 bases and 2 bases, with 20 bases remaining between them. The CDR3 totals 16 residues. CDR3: CATHRPGQLNTGELFF. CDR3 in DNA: TGCGCCACTCACCGACCTGGACAGCTCAACACCGGGGAGCTGTTTTTT.

The DNA for the CDR3 is TGTGCCAGCAGTTTCCCGGGGGGGCTCAACAATGAGCAGTTCTTC. Its protein product is CASSFPGGLNNEQFF. The J gene is TRBJ2-1, the V gene TRBV6-5; 8 bases line up with TRBD2. The CDR3 has 15 amino acids. Germline V lookup: CDR1 MNHEY, CDR2 SVGAGI. J gave up 5 bases and V 4 bases, and 7 bases lay outside the gene matches.

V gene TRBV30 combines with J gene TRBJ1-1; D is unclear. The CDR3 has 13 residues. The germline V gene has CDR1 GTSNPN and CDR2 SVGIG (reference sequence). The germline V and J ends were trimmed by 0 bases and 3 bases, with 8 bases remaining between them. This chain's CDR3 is CAWSVLGYTEAFF. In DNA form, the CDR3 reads TGTGCCTGGAGTGTACTCGGGTACACTGAAGCTTTCTTT.

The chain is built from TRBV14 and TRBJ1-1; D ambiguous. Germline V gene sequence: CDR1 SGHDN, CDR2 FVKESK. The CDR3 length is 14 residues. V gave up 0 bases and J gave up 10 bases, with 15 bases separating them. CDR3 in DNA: TGTGCCAGCAGCCAAGATTCGGGTCCGGCGGTAGCTTTCTTT. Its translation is CASSQDSGPAVAFF.

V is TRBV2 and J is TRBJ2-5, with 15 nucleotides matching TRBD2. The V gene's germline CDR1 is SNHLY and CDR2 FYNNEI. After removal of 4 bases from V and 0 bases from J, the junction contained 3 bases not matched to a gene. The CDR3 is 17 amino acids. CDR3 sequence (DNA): TGTGCCAGCAGTGGGACTAGCGGGGGGGAGTACCAAGAGACCCAGTACTTC. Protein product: CASSGTSGGEYQETQYF.

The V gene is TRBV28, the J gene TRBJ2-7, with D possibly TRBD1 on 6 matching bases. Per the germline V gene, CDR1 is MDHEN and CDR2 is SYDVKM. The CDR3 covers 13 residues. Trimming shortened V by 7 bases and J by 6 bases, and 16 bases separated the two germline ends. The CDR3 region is CASNPGHLPEQYF. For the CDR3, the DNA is TGTGCCAGCAATCCGGGACACCTTCCCGAGCAGTACTTC.

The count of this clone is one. Here the CDR3 reads CASGQEHTEAFF. The CDR3 bases are TGTGCTAGTGGCCAGGAGCACACTGAAGCTTTCTTT. The chain recombines TRBV12-5 with TRBJ1-1, with D uncertain. This CDR3 is built from 12 residues. The germline V gene has CDR1 LGHNT and CDR2 FRNRAP. Trimming removed 6 bases at V and 3 bases at J, with 8 bases between.

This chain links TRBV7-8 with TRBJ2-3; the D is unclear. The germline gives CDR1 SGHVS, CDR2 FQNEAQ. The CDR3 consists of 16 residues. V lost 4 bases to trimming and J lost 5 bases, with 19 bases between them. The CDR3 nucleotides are TGTGCCAGCAGCTCCTCGCCCCTTCGAGGTGAAGATACGCAGTATTTT. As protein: CASSSSPLRGEDTQYF.

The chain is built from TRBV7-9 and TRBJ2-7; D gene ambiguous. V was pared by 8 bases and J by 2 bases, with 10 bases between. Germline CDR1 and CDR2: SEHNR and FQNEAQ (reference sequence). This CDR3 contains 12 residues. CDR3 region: CASGGAPYEQYF. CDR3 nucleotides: TGTGCCAGCGGCGGCGCGCCCTACGAGCAGTACTTC.

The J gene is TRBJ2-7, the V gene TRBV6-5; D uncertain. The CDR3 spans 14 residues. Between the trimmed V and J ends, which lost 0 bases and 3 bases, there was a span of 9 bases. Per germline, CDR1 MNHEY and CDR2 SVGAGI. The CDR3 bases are TGTGCCAGCAGTTACTCTTCGGTGGGCTACGAGCAGTACTTC. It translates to CASSYSSVGYEQYF.